This is a list of T cell receptor beta chains from one sample in a study of cytomegalovirus exposure and HLA in healthy donors. The assay was immunoSEQ multiplex PCR, and TCRdb's table has in-frame clones only and misses some. The sample consists of 95,000 to 150,000 clones, approximately 17% of them appearing once. The material sequenced was PBMCs. These receptors came from a female donor in good health and CMV-seropositive. The CDR3 runs from the conserved cysteine through the conserved F or W. Each record gives: J gene, V gene, D gene, clone size, CDR3 protein, CDR3 DNA. D genes are given only for firm matches. The size field is filled for only some rows; it gives once, few, many or a size class.

J gene: TRBJ2-3; V gene: TRBV5-1; D gene: -; clone size: few; CDR3 protein: CASSLGGATTDTQYF; CDR3 DNA: TGCGCCAGCAGCTTGGGCGGGGCTACTACAGATACGCAGTATTTT
J gene: TRBJ2-2; V gene: TRBV2; D gene: TRBD2; clone size: -; CDR3 protein: CASRRTSGSAGELFF; CDR3 DNA: TGTGCCAGCAGGAGAACTAGCGGGAGTGCCGGGGAGCTGTTTTTT
J gene: TRBJ2-7; V gene: TRBV28; D gene: -; clone size: few; CDR3 protein: CASSSGWVPYEQYF; CDR3 DNA: TGTGCCAGCAGCTCAGGTTGGGTACCCTACGAGCAGTACTTC
J gene: TRBJ1-5; V gene: TRBV7-9; D gene: -; clone size: few; CDR3 protein: CASSLAGDQPQHF; CDR3 DNA: TGTGCCAGCAGCTTAGCAGGGGATCAGCCCCAGCATTTT
J gene: TRBJ2-6; V gene: TRBV6-1; D gene: TRBD2; clone size: -; CDR3 protein: CASSDVAGGYGANVLTF; CDR3 DNA: TGTGCCAGCAGTGACGTGGCGGGAGGGTATGGGGCCAACGTCCTGACTTTC
J gene: TRBJ2-2; V gene: TRBV27; D gene: -; clone size: -; CDR3 protein: CASSPLGPTNTGELFF; CDR3 DNA: TGTGCCAGCAGTCCCCTCGGTCCGACAAACACCGGGGAGCTGTTTTTT
J gene: TRBJ1-1; V gene: TRBV29-1; D gene: -; clone size: -; CDR3 protein: CSVDQGLPGAFF; CDR3 DNA: TGCAGCGTTGACCAGGGGCTCCCGGGAGCTTTCTTT
J gene: TRBJ1-3; V gene: TRBV4-3; D gene: -; clone size: few; CDR3 protein: CASSQERYGNTIYF; CDR3 DNA: TGCGCCAGCAGCCAAGAGAGGTATGGAAACACCATATATTTT
J gene: TRBJ2-3; V gene: TRBV15; D gene: -; clone size: -; CDR3 protein: CATSSRTRPSTDTQYF; CDR3 DNA: TGTGCCACCTCTTCAAGGACTCGACCAAGCACAGATACGCAGTATTTT
J gene: TRBJ2-1; V gene: TRBV2; D gene: -; clone size: -; CDR3 protein: CASSEASGQKLYEQFF; CDR3 DNA: TGTGCCAGCAGTGAAGCGTCGGGACAAAAGTTGTATGAGCAGTTCTTC
J gene: TRBJ1-6; V gene: TRBV30; D gene: -; clone size: few; CDR3 protein: CAWSRFELYNSPLHF; CDR3 DNA: TGTGCCTGGAGCCGGTTTGAACTTTATAATTCACCCCTCCACTTT
J gene: TRBJ1-1; V gene: TRBV30; D gene: -; clone size: few; CDR3 protein: CAWRTGNTEAFF; CDR3 DNA: TGTGCCTGGAGAACAGGGAACACTGAAGCTTTCTTT
J gene: TRBJ1-1; V gene: TRBV10-2; D gene: TRBD1; clone size: -; CDR3 protein: CASTGQGPTEAFF; CDR3 DNA: TGCGCCAGCACCGGACAGGGTCCCACTGAAGCTTTCTTT
J gene: TRBJ2-7; V gene: TRBV28; D gene: TRBD2; clone size: few; CDR3 protein: CASSLSRGSGRNEQYF; CDR3 DNA: TGTGCCAGCAGTCTCTCCAGAGGTAGCGGGAGGAACGAGCAGTACTTC
J gene: TRBJ1-5; V gene: TRBV19; D gene: -; clone size: -; CDR3 protein: CASTRQVGDQPQHF; CDR3 DNA: TGTGCCAGTACCCGACAGGTGGGGGATCAGCCCCAGCATTTT
J gene: TRBJ2-7; V gene: TRBV4-3; D gene: -; clone size: few; CDR3 protein: CASSQAQGNYEQYF; CDR3 DNA: TGCGCCAGCAGCCAAGCACAGGGTAACTACGAGCAGTACTTC
J gene: TRBJ2-7; V gene: TRBV7-3; D gene: TRBD1; clone size: few; CDR3 protein: CASSLDRSSYEQYF; CDR3 DNA: TGTGCCAGCAGCTTGGACAGGAGCTCCTACGAGCAGTACTTC
J gene: TRBJ2-2; V gene: TRBV15; D gene: TRBD2; clone size: -; CDR3 protein: CATSRVAGAGTGELFF; CDR3 DNA: TGTGCCACCAGCAGGGTAGCGGGAGCTGGCACCGGGGAGCTGTTTTTT
J gene: TRBJ2-7; V gene: TRBV7-2; D gene: TRBD1; clone size: few; CDR3 protein: CASSGDSLLGEQYF; CDR3 DNA: TGTGCCAGCAGCGGGGACAGTTTATTAGGGGAGCAGTACTTC
J gene: TRBJ2-1; V gene: TRBV4-1; D gene: TRBD2; clone size: -; CDR3 protein: CASSQIVWIVWSSGQSYNEQFF; CDR3 DNA: TGCGCCAGCAGCCAAATTGTTTGGATTGTTTGGAGTAGCGGGCAATCCTACAATGAGCAGTTCTTC
J gene: TRBJ2-5; V gene: TRBV7-2; D gene: -; clone size: few; CDR3 protein: CASSLDGGQTQYF; CDR3 DNA: TGTGCCAGCAGCCTGGACGGGGGGCAGACCCAGTACTTC
J gene: TRBJ1-1; V gene: TRBV28; D gene: -; clone size: -; CDR3 protein: CASSLSSEAFF; CDR3 DNA: TGTGCCAGCAGTTTGTCTAGTGAAGCTTTCTTT
J gene: TRBJ1-4; V gene: TRBV25-1; D gene: -; clone size: few; CDR3 protein: CASSALQGGYATNEKLFF; CDR3 DNA: TGTGCCAGCAGTGCCTTACAGGGAGGGTATGCAACTAATGAAAAACTGTTTTTT
J gene: TRBJ2-7; V gene: TRBV4-1; D gene: -; clone size: -; CDR3 protein: CASSPSRPPHYEQYF; CDR3 DNA: TGCGCCAGCAGCCCAAGCCGTCCACCCCACTACGAGCAGTACTTC
J gene: TRBJ2-7; V gene: TRBV5-6; D gene: -; clone size: -; CDR3 protein: CASSSGKGNYEQYF; CDR3 DNA: TGTGCCAGCAGCTCCGGGAAAGGGAACTACGAGCAGTACTTC
J gene: TRBJ1-5; V gene: TRBV21-1; D gene: -; clone size: few; CDR3 protein: CASSKVGGGYNQPQHF; CDR3 DNA: TGTGCCAGCAGCAAAGTTGGCGGGGGTTACAATCAGCCCCAGCATTTT
J gene: TRBJ2-7; V gene: TRBV5-1; D gene: TRBD2; clone size: few; CDR3 protein: CASSLGTSGPYEQYF; CDR3 DNA: TGCGCCAGCAGCTTGGGGACTAGCGGACCATACGAGCAGTACTTC
J gene: TRBJ2-7; V gene: TRBV29-1; D gene: TRBD2; clone size: -; CDR3 protein: CSVEVETSGIYEQYF; CDR3 DNA: TGCAGCGTTGAAGTGGAGACTAGCGGGATCTACGAGCAGTACTTC
J gene: TRBJ2-7; V gene: TRBV7-9; D gene: TRBD1; clone size: -; CDR3 protein: CASSLETGGSGEQYF; CDR3 DNA: TGTGCCAGCAGCTTGGAGACAGGGGGATCGGGAGAGCAGTACTTC
J gene: TRBJ2-7; V gene: TRBV10-1; D gene: -; clone size: -; CDR3 protein: CASSESTDSSYEQYF; CDR3 DNA: TGCGCCAGCAGTGAGTCGACGGACAGCTCCTACGAGCAGTACTTC
J gene: TRBJ2-7; V gene: TRBV19; D gene: TRBD2; clone size: -; CDR3 protein: CASSRTSGDYEQYF; CDR3 DNA: TGTGCCAGTAGTCGCACTAGCGGGGACTACGAGCAGTACTTC
J gene: TRBJ1-2; V gene: TRBV29-1; D gene: -; clone size: -; CDR3 protein: CSALNWGGTYGYTF; CDR3 DNA: TGCAGCGCCCTCAATTGGGGCGGCACATATGGCTACACCTTC
J gene: TRBJ2-5; V gene: TRBV27; D gene: -; clone size: -; CDR3 protein: CASSFNGQETQYF; CDR3 DNA: TGTGCCAGCAGTTTTAACGGCCAAGAGACCCAGTACTTC
J gene: TRBJ2-1; V gene: TRBV10-1; D gene: -; clone size: -; CDR3 protein: CASSPGAVSYNEQFF; CDR3 DNA: TGCGCCAGCAGCCCAGGGGCAGTCTCCTACAATGAGCAGTTCTTC
J gene: TRBJ2-5; V gene: TRBV20-1; D gene: -; clone size: -; CDR3 protein: CSARDLEAQYF; CDR3 DNA: TGCAGTGCTAGAGATTTGGAGGCCCAGTACTTC
J gene: TRBJ1-2; V gene: TRBV5-6; D gene: TRBD1; clone size: -; CDR3 protein: CASSRRTGVYYGYTF; CDR3 DNA: TGTGCCAGCAGCAGGAGAACAGGGGTCTACTATGGCTACACCTTC
J gene: TRBJ2-3; V gene: TRBV7-2; D gene: TRBD1; clone size: -; CDR3 protein: CASSQPPGQGHDTQYF; CDR3 DNA: TGTGCCAGCAGTCAACCGCCGGGACAGGGGCACGATACGCAGTATTTT
J gene: TRBJ1-1; V gene: TRBV5-1; D gene: -; clone size: few; CDR3 protein: CASSLTGRAEAFF; CDR3 DNA: TGCGCCAGCAGCCTAACAGGAAGGGCTGAAGCTTTCTTT
J gene: TRBJ2-5; V gene: TRBV2; D gene: -; clone size: few; CDR3 protein: CASSPLLGTETQYF; CDR3 DNA: TGTGCCAGCAGCCCCCTACTTGGTACTGAGACCCAGTACTTC
J gene: TRBJ1-2; V gene: TRBV7-9; D gene: -; clone size: -; CDR3 protein: CASSVDTFYCYTF; CDR3 DNA: TGTGCCAGCAGCGTGGACACCTTCTATTGCTACACCTTC
J gene: TRBJ1-4; V gene: TRBV29-1; D gene: -; clone size: few; CDR3 protein: CSVSDPSEKLFF; CDR3 DNA: TGCAGCGTTTCTGACCCTAGTGAAAAACTGTTTTTT
J gene: TRBJ2-3; V gene: TRBV15; D gene: -; clone size: few; CDR3 protein: CATSRDSTDTQYF; CDR3 DNA: TGTGCCACCAGCAGAGATTCGACAGATACGCAGTATTTT
J gene: TRBJ2-5; V gene: TRBV2; D gene: -; clone size: few; CDR3 protein: CASSENGMRSETQYF; CDR3 DNA: TGTGCCAGCAGTGAGAACGGGATGCGTTCAGAGACCCAGTACTTC
J gene: TRBJ1-4; V gene: TRBV7-9; D gene: TRBD1; clone size: -; CDR3 protein: CASSSTGGNEKLFF; CDR3 DNA: TGTGCCAGCAGCTCGACAGGGGGTAATGAAAAACTGTTTTTT
J gene: TRBJ2-5; V gene: TRBV7-6; D gene: TRBD1; clone size: few; CDR3 protein: CASSLGGTGDWETQYF; CDR3 DNA: TGTGCCAGCAGCTTAGGGGGGACAGGGGATTGGGAGACCCAGTACTTC
J gene: TRBJ2-1; V gene: TRBV9; D gene: -; clone size: -; CDR3 protein: CASSVLSTGQSGLEQFF; CDR3 DNA: TGTGCCTCAAGCGTACTTTCAACCGGACAGAGCGGTCTTGAGCAGTTCTTC
J gene: TRBJ1-1; V gene: TRBV2; D gene: -; clone size: few; CDR3 protein: CASSLLTQGMWAFF; CDR3 DNA: TGTGCCAGCAGCCTACTGACACAGGGAATGTGGGCTTTCTTT
J gene: TRBJ2-3; V gene: TRBV5-1; D gene: -; clone size: few; CDR3 protein: CASSETFTDTQYF; CDR3 DNA: TGCGCCAGCAGCGAGACTTTCACAGATACGCAGTATTTT